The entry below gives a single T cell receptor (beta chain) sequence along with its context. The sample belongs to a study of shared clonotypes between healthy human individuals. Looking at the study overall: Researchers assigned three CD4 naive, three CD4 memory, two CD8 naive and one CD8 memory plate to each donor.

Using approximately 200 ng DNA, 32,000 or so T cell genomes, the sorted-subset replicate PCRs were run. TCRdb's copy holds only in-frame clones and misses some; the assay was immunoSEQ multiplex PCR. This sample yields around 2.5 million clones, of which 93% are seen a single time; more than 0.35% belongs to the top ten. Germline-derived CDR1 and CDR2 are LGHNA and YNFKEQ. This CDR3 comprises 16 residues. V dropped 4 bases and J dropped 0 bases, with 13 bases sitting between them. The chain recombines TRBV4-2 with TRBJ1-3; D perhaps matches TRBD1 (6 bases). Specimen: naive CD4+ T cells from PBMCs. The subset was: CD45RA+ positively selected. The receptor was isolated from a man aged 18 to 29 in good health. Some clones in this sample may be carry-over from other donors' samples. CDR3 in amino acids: CASSRRTEGSGNTIYF. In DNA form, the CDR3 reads TGTGCCAGCAGCCGAAGGACAGAAGGCTCTGGAAACACCATATATTTT.